This is a list of T cell receptor beta chains from one sample in a study of blood T cell repertoires in COVID-19. Profiled with immunoSEQ multiplex PCR; TCRdb holds only in-frame clones, not every one. The profile shows 70,000 to 85,000 clones, about 86% of them singletons. Source material: peripheral blood. The receptor source for this set is a woman older than 75 in a cohort sampled during active or convalescent COVID-19. Both conserved end residues are part of each CDR3. Each record gives: J gene, V gene, CDR3 protein.

J: TRBJ1-2
V: TRBV7-9
CDR3: CASSLGDRRGYTF

J: TRBJ2-1
V: TRBV20-1
CDR3: CSASALAEGPGSYNEQFF

J: TRBJ1-5
V: TRBV3-1/TRBV3-2
CDR3: CASSQDQGLGQPQHF

J: TRBJ2-7
V: TRBV14
CDR3: CASSQVSGGSYEQYF

J: TRBJ2-5
V: TRBV7-9
CDR3: CASSSIEETQYF

J: TRBJ1-1
V: TRBV5-4
CDR3: CASSSKQGAITEAFF

J: TRBJ1-2
V: TRBV19
CDR3: CASSPLRYYGYTF

J: TRBJ2-7
V: TRBV6-1
CDR3: CASSDKYSGTGGPSEQYF

J: TRBJ2-1
V: TRBV30
CDR3: CAWRGAREQFF

J: TRBJ2-7
V: TRBV18
CDR3: CASSPGASSYEQYF

J: TRBJ2-7
V: TRBV6-5
CDR3: CASSYKRGLIHEQYF

J: TRBJ2-1
V: TRBV25-1
CDR3: CASTVMGESYNEQFF

J: TRBJ2-7
V: TRBV6-5
CDR3: CATGTGGSYEQYF

J: TRBJ2-2
V: TRBV27
CDR3: CASSPFSGRATGELFF

J: TRBJ2-5
V: TRBV11-1
CDR3: CASSLETGWNQETQYF

J: TRBJ2-7
V: TRBV6-5
CDR3: CASSYAATRGEQYF

J: TRBJ1-2
V: TRBV5-6
CDR3: CASSRYPGDYGYTF

J: TRBJ1-6
V: TRBV5-6
CDR3: CASSPGQGPIYNSPLHF

J: TRBJ2-1
V: TRBV18
CDR3: CASSPPGVAGAKFF

J: TRBJ1-5
V: TRBV19
CDR3: CASSSTTDSFSQHF

J: TRBJ2-1
V: TRBV24-1
CDR3: CATSAAGLSSYNEQFF

J: TRBJ1-6
V: TRBV9
CDR3: CASSPGQGINSPLHF

J: TRBJ1-5
V: TRBV5-1
CDR3: CASSTDRGQPQHF

J: TRBJ1-1
V: TRBV19
CDR3: CASSIQLANTEAFF

J: TRBJ1-6
V: TRBV19
CDR3: CASTPGSSGTGVWSPLHF

J: TRBJ1-1
V: TRBV5-5
CDR3: CASSPGQMNTEAFF

J: TRBJ2-7
V: TRBV4-1
CDR3: CASSRAWGKREGYEQYF

J: TRBJ2-5
V: TRBV30
CDR3: CAWSGGTGNSETQYF

J: TRBJ2-3
V: TRBV7-8
CDR3: CASSHFTRRGGSEDTQYF

J: TRBJ1-2
V: TRBV30
CDR3: CAYTADRGFFGYTF

J: TRBJ1-6
V: TRBV18
CDR3: CASSLKQGAYSPLHF

J: TRBJ1-2
V: TRBV30
CDR3: CAWGISDRVKGYTF

J: TRBJ1-3
V: TRBV7-9
CDR3: CASSSSGGNTIYF

J: TRBJ1-3
V: TRBV7-8
CDR3: CASSFGDGNTIYF

J: TRBJ2-1
V: TRBV3-1/TRBV3-2
CDR3: CASSHHGSEREQFF

J: TRBJ1-2
V: TRBV21-1
CDR3: CASSKVGTAHF

J: TRBJ2-1
V: TRBV3-1/TRBV3-2
CDR3: CASSQENRELNEQFF

J: TRBJ2-5
V: TRBV24-1
CDR3: CATSDFVQGRETQYF

J: TRBJ1-5
V: TRBV7-9
CDR3: CASSLDSGHGNQPQHF

J: TRBJ1-1
V: TRBV24-1
CDR3: CATSDLAQSFF

J: TRBJ1-5
V: TRBV28
CDR3: CATQGSNQPQHF

J: TRBJ1-6
V: TRBV2
CDR3: CASSERVSQSSYNSPLHF

J: TRBJ1-2
V: TRBV29-1
CDR3: CSAGTGGNYGYTF

J: TRBJ1-2
V: TRBV12-3/TRBV12-4
CDR3: CASSFKGHGYTF

J: TRBJ1-1
V: TRBV7-9
CDR3: CASSSPNEIEAFF

J: TRBJ2-5
V: TRBV4-1
CDR3: CASSQGASAIQETQYF

J: TRBJ1-1
V: TRBV6-5
CDR3: CASRITVDTEAFF

J: TRBJ2-1
V: TRBV24-1
CDR3: CATSDLPENEQFF

J: TRBJ1-1
V: TRBV15
CDR3: CATSRGQGWNTEAFF